Listed here are 15 T cell receptor beta chains from one sample, sequenced in a study of T cell responses to AZD1222 COVID-19 vaccine. TCRdb keeps only in-frame clones here, not all; method: immunoSEQ multiplex PCR. The sample records tens of thousands of clones, about 86% being singletons. Sequencing was performed on peripheral blood, taken on day 0 of AZD1222 vaccination. These receptors all stem from an adult in good health.

V gene TRBV28 combines with J gene TRBJ1-4; the match to TRBD1 covers 8 bases. V shed 6 bases, J shed 0 bases, and the junction held 9 bases outside the gene matches. The CDR3 is 17 residues long. Germline V gene lookup returns CDR1 MDHEN and CDR2 SYDVKM. The CDR3 region is CASRQDRARATNEKLFF. The DNA of the CDR3 is TGTGCCAGCAGACAGGACAGGGCGAGAGCAACTAATGAAAAACTGTTTTTT.

The chain links TRBV3-1 (or the pseudogene TRBV3-2) to TRBJ1-1; D might be TRBD1 (6 bases). This CDR3 spans 15 amino acids. Germline V CDR1 and CDR2: LGHDT, YNNKEL (reference sequence). Trimming cost V 4 bases and J 1 base, with 13 bases left between them. The CDR3 sequence is CASSPMDRRNTEAFF. Written as DNA, the CDR3 is TGTGCCAGCAGCCCTATGGACAGAAGGAACACTGAAGCTTTCTTT.

The chain uses TRBV7-9 and TRBJ2-7; no clear D gene. CDR1 and CDR2 from the germline V gene are SEHNR and FQNEAQ (reference sequence). V was clipped by 2 bases and J by 8 bases, with 10 bases between them. The CDR3 is 12 amino acids. In DNA, the CDR3 is TGTGCCAGCAGCTTAAGGGCGGCGCAGCAGTACTTC. Protein sequence: CASSLRAAQQYF. The full variable domain, rest sourced from reference TRBV7-9 and TRBJ2-7, is DTGVSQNPRHKITKRGQNVTFRCDPISEHNRLYWYRQTLGQGPEFLTYFQNEAQLEKSRLLSDRFSAERPKGSFSTLEIQRTEQGDSAMYLCASSLRAAQQYFGPGTRLTVT.

The CDR3 is CASSQPRTGGTEAFF. CDR3 bases: TGTGCCAGCAGCCAACCACGGACAGGGGGCACTGAAGCTTTCTTT. The V and J genes are TRBV3-1 (or the pseudogene TRBV3-2) and TRBJ1-1; TRBD1 matches 10 bases. Trimming took 2 bases from V and 4 from J; bases not matched to a gene: 4. Germline V lookup: CDR1 LGHDT, CDR2 YNNKEL (reference sequence). The CDR3 contains 15 residues.

This chain uses TRBV7-9 with TRBJ2-3; D may be TRBD1 (5 bases). Germline V lookup: CDR1 SEHNR, CDR2 FQNEAQ (reference sequence). CDR3 length: 14 residues. The ends were cut back, 1 base at V and 3 bases at J, with 8 bases in the middle. The CDR3 nucleotides read TGTGCCAGCAGCTTAGGACAGATAACAGATACGCAGTATTTT. This encodes CASSLGQITDTQYF.

The CDR3 sequence is CASSLVGGQGGLGTEAFF. CDR3 DNA sequence: TGTGCCAGCAGCTTAGTAGGGGGCCAGGGGGGCCTGGGGACTGAAGCTTTCTTT. The chain couples TRBV11-2 to TRBJ1-1, with 7 nucleotides matching TRBD1. The CDR3 contains 18 residues. The germline V gene has CDR1 SGHAT and CDR2 FQNNGV. V was clipped by 1 base and J by 5 bases; unmatched bases: 16.

In its sample, this clone was seen a few times. The chain joins TRBV6-4 to TRBJ2-3; TRBD2 matches at 11 bases. With 5 bases clipped from V and 4 bases from J, the junction kept 5 bases outside the gene matches. Germline loops: CDR1 MRHNA, CDR2 SNTAGT. The CDR3 runs to 15 residues. The chain's CDR3 is CASSPTSGGADTQYF. The CDR3 DNA follows: TGTGCCAGCAGTCCTACTAGCGGGGGAGCAGATACGCAGTATTTT.

The chain links TRBV20-1 to TRBJ2-1; possibly TRBD1 or TRBD2 for D (6 bases each). The CDR3 runs to 13 residues. CDR1 and CDR2 from the germline V gene are DFQATT and SNEGSKA (reference sequence). V lost 3 bases, J lost 6 bases, and 12 bases lay in between. The CDR3 DNA reads TGCAGTGCTAGTAGGCCGGGGGCCAATGAGCAGTTCTTC. Translation: CSASRPGANEQFF.

V gene TRBV29-1 combines with J gene TRBJ1-4, with 8 bases lining up with TRBD1. The CDR3 is 14 residues long. Germline loops: CDR1 SQVTM, CDR2 ANQGSEA. The ends lost 4 bases at V and 8 bases at J; junction bases unmatched: 9. This CDR3 reads CSVAGGAGGEKLFF. The CDR3 nucleotides are TGCAGCGTTGCGGGTGGGGCAGGGGGCGAAAAACTGTTTTTT.

The rearrangement joins TRBV6-2 or TRBV6-3 to TRBJ2-1, with 7 positions matching TRBD2. Germline V lookup: CDR1 MNHEY, CDR2 SVGEGT. CDR3 length equals 15 residues. Trimming took 0 bases from V and 7 from J; bases not matched to a gene: 6. The CDR3 nucleotides read TGTGCCAGCAGTTACTCTAAAGCGGGGCGGAATGAGCAGTTCTTC. The encoded protein is CASSYSKAGRNEQFF.

This clone was detected only a few times. The rearrangement uses TRBV9 and TRBJ2-7; D gene ambiguous. Germline values: CDR1 SGDLS, CDR2 YYNGEE. The V gene lost 3 bases and the J gene lost 1 base, with 8 bases spanning the gap. This CDR3 has 13 residues. The DNA of the CDR3 is TGTGCCAGCAGCGCGGACGGTTCCTACGAGCAGTACTTC. Its translation: CASSADGSYEQYF.

In nucleotides, the CDR3 is TGTGCCAGCAGTGTTTTTAGACAGAACACTGAAGCTTTCTTT. Encoded protein: CASSVFRQNTEAFF. The chain uses TRBV2 and TRBJ1-1, with D hard to call. The germline V gene has CDR1 SNHLY and CDR2 FYNNEI. Trimming cost V 4 bases and J 1 base, with 10 bases left between them. The CDR3 sequence is 14 residues long.

V usage is TRBV28 and J usage is TRBJ2-1; D remains unclear. CDR1 is MDHEN and CDR2 is SYDVKM in the germline V gene. Between the trimmed V and J ends, which lost 4 bases and 10 bases, there was a span of 8 bases. The CDR3 totals 11 residues. The CDR3 is CASSSVREQFF. CDR3 nucleotide sequence: TGTGCCAGCAGTTCGGTTAGAGAGCAGTTCTTC.

The V call is TRBV6-6, the J call TRBJ1-4, with D possibly TRBD1 on 5 matching bases. The CDR3 has 15 amino acids. In germline, CDR1 is MNHNY, CDR2 SVGAGI (reference sequence). Trimming took off 6 bases at V and 5 bases at J, with 16 bases between the two ends. CDR3 in amino acids: CASSHRGDLNEKLFF. CDR3 bases: TGTGCCAGCAGCCACCGGGGCGACCTAAATGAAAAACTGTTTTTT.

This chain connects TRBV5-4 to TRBJ2-2; 7 bases map to TRBD1. CDR3 size: 15 residues. The germline V gene has CDR1 SGHNT and CDR2 YYREEE (reference sequence). V shed 4 bases, J shed 1 base, and the junction held 4 bases outside the gene matches. The CDR3 DNA reads as TGTGCCAGCAGCGAGGACAGGTTGAACACCGGGGAGCTGTTTTTT. Protein: CASSEDRLNTGELFF.